Listed below are T cell receptor beta chains from one sample, sequenced in a study of tumor-infiltrating lymphocytes in primary liver carcinoma. Each CDR3 protein is one row after TCRdb ran MiXCR on the multiplex PCR reads. The sample has around 56,000 distinct CDR3 sequences, around 64% seen once. Sequencing was performed on liver tumor tissue from sampling region 2. Receptor source: a man between 40 and 49 years old with primary liver carcinoma and hepatitis B virus infection. CDR3s include the opening cysteine and the closing phenylalanine or tryptophan. D genes are given only for firm matches. Only part of the rows carry a size: once, few, many, or a class if the clone is expanded.

j_call d_call clone_size v_call cdr3_length cdr3_aa cdr3_nt
TRBJ2-2 . . TRBV11-1 15 CACSYTGPFSGELFF TGTGCCTGCAGCTATACAGGACCTTTCTCAGGGGAGCTGTTTTTT
TRBJ2-3 . . TRBV10-3 11 CAISGRSPRDF TGTGCCATCAGTGGAAGATCGCCCAGGGATTTT
TRBJ2-2 TRBD2 . TRBV6-5 20 CTSSPLVGLAGPTNTGELFF TGTACCAGCAGTCCGCTCGTGGGATTAGCGGGGCCAACGAACACCGGGGAGCTGTTCTTT
TRBJ2-3 TRBD2 . TRBV4-2 18 CASSQVAFPAGARDTQYF TGTGCCAGCAGCCAAGTGGCGTTTCCAGCGGGAGCGAGAGATACGCAGTATTTT
TRBJ2-7 . many TRBV10-2 13 CASSERENYEQYF TGCGCCAGCAGTGAGCGGGAAAACTACGAGCAGTACTTC
TRBJ1-1 . many TRBV28 14 CASSLAGLSTEAFF TGTGCCAGCAGTTTAGCGGGGTTGAGCACTGAAGCTTTCTTT
TRBJ1-1 TRBD1 . TRBV4-2 17 CASNQEYGQGFWAEAFF TGTGCCAGTAACCAAGAGTACGGACAGGGTTTTTGGGCTGAAGCTTTCTTT
TRBJ2-7 TRBD2 medium-sized TRBV11-1 15 CASSFLAGSSYEQYF TGTGCCAGCAGCTTCCTAGCGGGATCCTCCTACGAGCAGTACTTC
TRBJ2-3 . . TRBV11-2 16 CASSRQPIDPTDTQCF TGTGCTAGCAGCCGACAACCCATCGACCCCACAGATACGCAGTGTTTT
TRBJ2-7 . . TRBV10-3 16 CAISERPADRRNEQYF TGTGCCATCAGTGAGAGGCCAGCGGACCGACGGAACGAGCAGTACTTC
TRBJ1-2 . many TRBV28 13 CASSQTGAYGYTF TGTGCCAGCAGCCAAACGGGTGCCTATGGCTACACCTTC
TRBJ2-1 . . TRBV6-6 15 CASSYSEETGDEQFF TGTGCCAGCAGTTACTCTGAAGAGACGGGAGATGAGCAGTTCTTC
TRBJ1-1 TRBD1 many TRBV6-5 12 CASSYGTGEAFF TGTGCCAGCAGTTACGGGACAGGGGAAGCTTTCTTT
TRBJ2-5 . once TRBV11-2 16 CANSKTPGGGKETQYF TGTGCCAACAGTAAAACTCCTGGCGGAGGGAAAGAGACCCAGTACTTC
TRBJ2-7 TRBD2 many TRBV10-3 16 CAISERLADRRNEQYF TGTGCCATCAGTGAGAGGCTAGCGGACCGTCGGAACGAGCAGTACTTC
TRBJ2-7 TRBD2 . TRBV7-8 13 CASSLTSTYDQYF TGTGCCAGCAGCTTGACTAGCACCTACGATCAGTACTTC
TRBJ2-7 . . TRBV7-2 13 CASSLATVGEQYF TGTGCCAGCAGCTTAGCGACGGTCGGGGAGCAGTACTTC
TRBJ2-7 . . TRBV6-2/TRBV6-3 14 CASSLRDKAHEKYF TGTGCCAGCAGCCTCCGGGATAAGGCCCACGAGAAGTACTTC
TRBJ2-1 . . TRBV14 16 CASSAVAGWVNNELFF TGTGCCAGCAGTGCCGTAGCCGGATGGGTAAACAATGAGCTGTTCTTC
TRBJ2-7 TRBD1 . TRBV11-2 15 CASSLVGTGEYEQYF TGTGCCAGCAGCTTAGTGGGGACAGGGGAGTACGAGCAGTACTTC
TRBJ2-1 . . TRBV6-5 13 CASSYAVLNEQFF TGTGCCAGCAGTTACGCCGTATTAAATGAGCAGTTCTTC
TRBJ2-3 TRBD2 . TRBV10-2 15 CASRPTSSRADTQYF TGCGCCAGCAGGCCGACTAGCAGTAGGGCAGATACGCAGTATTTT
TRBJ1-3 . . TRBV12-3/TRBV12-4 14 CASSFRGVGNTIYF TGTGCCAGCAGTTTTCGGGGGGTTGGAAACACCATATATTTT
TRBJ1-5 . . TRBV6-1 13 CVRSPDRNQPQHF TGTGTCAGGAGCCCCGACAGGAATCAGCCCCAGCATTTT
TRBJ1-5 . . TRBV6-6 14 CASIEGNGNQPHHF TGTGCCAGCATAGAGGGGAACGGCAATCAGCCCCATCATTTT
TRBJ2-1 TRBD2 . TRBV10-3 18 CAISESGLAGGTYNEQFF TGTGCCATCAGTGAGTCTGGACTAGCGGGAGGGACCTACAATGAGCAGTTCTTC
TRBJ2-3 TRBD2 . TRBV4-2 18 CASSQVELLAEATDMQYF TGTGCCAGCAGCCAAGTGGAGCTTCTAGCGGAAGCGACAGATATGCAGTATTTT
TRBJ2-6 . few TRBV28 15 CASSFDNQHWDSLTF TGTGCCAGCAGCTTTGACAATCAACATTGGGACTCTCTGACTTTC
TRBJ2-1 . . TRBV24-1 14 CATSSETQYNEQFF TGTGCCACCTCAAGCGAGACACAGTACAATGAGCAGTTCTTC
TRBJ2-7 . many TRBV6-2/TRBV6-3 14 CASRGTSSSYEQYF TGTGCCAGCAGAGGGACTTCCAGCTCCTACGAGCAGTACTTC
TRBJ2-3 TRBD2 . TRBV4-3 15 CASQELAGRTDTQYF TGCGCCAGCCAAGAACTAGCGGGGAGGACAGATACGCAGTATTTT
TRBJ2-7 TRBD2 . TRBV7-9 15 CASSFPGRREFEQYF TGTGCCAGCAGCTTCCCGGGAAGGCGGGAGTTCGAGCAGTACTTC
TRBJ2-1 TRBD1 few TRBV29-1 11 CSVATGDEQFF TGCAGCGTTGCTACAGGGGATGAGCAGTTCTTC
TRBJ2-7 TRBD2 . TRBV6-2/TRBV6-3 15 CTSSTPTSGGYEQYF TGTACCAGCAGCACTCCGACTAGCGGAGGATACGAGCAGTACTTC
TRBJ2-3 TRBD2 . TRBV11-3 15 CDNSFSGRRTDTQYF TGTGACAACAGCTTTAGCGGGAGGCGGACAGATACGCAGTATTTT
TRBJ1-1 TRBD1 . TRBV5-1 13 CASSFGQGTVAFF TGCGCCAGCAGCTTCGGACAGGGCACTGTAGCTTTCTTT
TRBJ2-5 . few TRBV11-2 16 CASSQTPGGGKETHYF TGCGCCAGCAGCCAAACTCCTGGCGGGGGCAAGGAGACCCATTACTTC
TRBJ1-5 . . TRBV6-2/TRBV6-3 14 CASSYSVGRRPQHF TGTGCCAGCAGTTACTCGGTAGGACGACGGCCCCAGCACTTT
TRBJ2-5 TRBD1 . TRBV11-2 16 CTGSLTSGGSGETQYF TGTACCGGCAGCTTAACATCAGGGGGCTCGGGGGAGACCCAGTACTTC
TRBJ1-6 TRBD1 . TRBV12-3/TRBV12-4 15 CASSRDRRAGSLLHF TGTGCCAGCAGCCGGGACAGGAGAGCAGGGTCACTCCTCCACTTT
TRBJ2-7 TRBD1 once TRBV11-2 14 CGSGSRTGGYEQYF TGTGGCAGCGGATCTCGGACAGGGGGCTACGAGCAGTACTTC
TRBJ2-3 TRBD2 few TRBV4-2 16 CASSQKLAPRTDTQYF TGTGCCAGTAGCCAAAAACTAGCGCCACGCACAGATACGCAGTATTTT
TRBJ2-7 TRBD2 . TRBV5-4 14 CANSWDYRPYEQYF TGTGCCAACAGCTGGGACTACAGACCCTACGAACAGTACTTC
TRBJ2-7 . . TRBV29-1 14 CSVVLGLGANEQYF TGCAGCGTTGTGTTGGGACTGGGGGCTAACGAGCAGTACTTC
TRBJ1-1 . . TRBV6-1 11 CTNRSTVEAFF TGTACCAACAGATCGACAGTTGAAGCTTTCTTT
TRBJ2-3 . . TRBV4-2 16 CASSREGGGYSDAQYF TGTGCCAGCAGCCGGGAAGGGGGGGGGTACTCAGATGCGCAGTATTTT
TRBJ2-1 TRBD1 . TRBV4-1 13 CASSPGQWYEHFF TGCGCCAGCAGCCCGGGACAGTGGTATGAGCACTTCTTC
TRBJ2-2 . once TRBV11-2 17 CASCLALGGANIGELFF TGTGCCAGCTGCCTAGCATTAGGAGGGGCGAACATAGGGGAGCTGTTTTTT
TRBJ2-1 . . TRBV6-5 16 CVSSYSGTGTHNEQFF TGTGTCAGCAGTTACTCGGGCACCGGTACCCACAATGAGCAGTTCTTC
TRBJ2-3 . . TRBV28 14 CASSSSPGTDTQYF TGTGCCAGCAGTTCCTCCCCCGGAACAGATACGCAGTATTTT
TRBJ2-3 TRBD2 . TRBV7-2 17 CASSRSGRGGAEDTQYF TGTGCCAGCAGTCGTAGCGGGAGGGGGGGAGCGGAAGATACGCAGTATTTT
TRBJ2-5 TRBD1 . TRBV29-1 15 CSIERDRGRAETQYF TGCAGCATTGAAAGGGACAGGGGTAGGGCAGAGACCCAATACTTC
TRBJ1-4 TRBD1 . TRBV28 17 CASSGRDRTATNEKLFF TGTGCCAGCAGTGGCCGGGACAGGACTGCAACTAATGAAAAACTGTTTTTT